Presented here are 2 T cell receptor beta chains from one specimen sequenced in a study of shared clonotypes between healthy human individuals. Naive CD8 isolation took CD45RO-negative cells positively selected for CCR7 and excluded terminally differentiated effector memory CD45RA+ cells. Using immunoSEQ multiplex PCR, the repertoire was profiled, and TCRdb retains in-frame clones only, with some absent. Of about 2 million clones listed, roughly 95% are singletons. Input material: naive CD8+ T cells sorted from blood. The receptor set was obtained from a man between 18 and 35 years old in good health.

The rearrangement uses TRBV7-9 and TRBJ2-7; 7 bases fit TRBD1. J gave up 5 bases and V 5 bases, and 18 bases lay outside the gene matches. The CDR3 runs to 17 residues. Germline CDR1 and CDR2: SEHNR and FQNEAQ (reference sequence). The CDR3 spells CASSPDRSLGGAHEQYF. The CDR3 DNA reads TGTGCCAGCAGCCCGGACAGGTCGCTCGGTGGAGCGCACGAGCAGTACTTC.

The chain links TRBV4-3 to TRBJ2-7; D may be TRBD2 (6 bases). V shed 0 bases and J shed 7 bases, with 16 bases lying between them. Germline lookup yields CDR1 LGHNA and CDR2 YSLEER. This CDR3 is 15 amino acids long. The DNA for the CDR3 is TGCGCCAGCAGCCAAGATTGGGACTCCGGCCTAGAGCAGTACTTC. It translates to CASSQDWDSGLEQYF.